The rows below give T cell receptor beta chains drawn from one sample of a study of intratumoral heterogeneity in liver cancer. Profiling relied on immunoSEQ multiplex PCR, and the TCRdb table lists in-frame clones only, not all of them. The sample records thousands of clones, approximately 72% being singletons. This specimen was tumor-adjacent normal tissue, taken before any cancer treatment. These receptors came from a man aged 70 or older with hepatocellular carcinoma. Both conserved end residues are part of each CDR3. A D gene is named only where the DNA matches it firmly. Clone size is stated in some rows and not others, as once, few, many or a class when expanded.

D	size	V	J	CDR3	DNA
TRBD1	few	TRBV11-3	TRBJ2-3	CASSPGDRNTQYF	TGTGCCAGCAGCCCTGGGGACAGAAATACGCAGTATTTT
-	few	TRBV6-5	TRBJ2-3	CASSKRTEDTQYF	TGTGCCAGCAGTAAACGGACAGAAGATACGCAGTATTTT
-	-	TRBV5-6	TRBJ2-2	CASSFRWVGELFF	TGTGCCAGCAGCTTCAGATGGGTCGGGGAGCTGTTTTTT
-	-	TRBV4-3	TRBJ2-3	CASSPPSGYTQYF	TGCGCCAGCAGCCCTCCATCTGGGTATACGCAGTATTTT
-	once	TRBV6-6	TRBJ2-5	CASNRVLLETQYF	TGTGCCAGCAACAGGGTTTTATTGGAGACCCAGTACTTC
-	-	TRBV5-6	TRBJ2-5	CASSYVGRMQETQYF	TGTGCCAGCAGCTACGTCGGACGCATGCAAGAGACCCAGTACTTC
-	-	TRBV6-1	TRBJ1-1	CASSDGGWTEAFF	TGTGCCAGCAGTGATGGGGGCTGGACTGAAGCTTTCTTT
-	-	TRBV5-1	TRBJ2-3	CASTSRRTSTDTQYF	TGCGCCAGCACCTCACGGCGGACTAGCACAGATACGCAGTATTTT
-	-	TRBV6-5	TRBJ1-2	CASSYVGTHYGYTF	TGTGCCAGCAGTTACGTAGGGACACACTATGGCTACACCTTC
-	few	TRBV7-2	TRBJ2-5	CASSLGALAQETQYF	TGTGCCAGCAGCTTAGGGGCTCTAGCTCAAGAGACCCAGTACTTC
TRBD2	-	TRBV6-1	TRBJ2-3	CASSVSSGGPTDTQYF	TGTGCCAGCAGTGTATCGAGCGGGGGCCCCACAGATACGCAGTATTTT